The 5 T cell receptor beta chains given below trace back to one sample, sequenced in a study of T cell responses to AZD1222 COVID-19 vaccine. Clones were sequenced by immunoSEQ multiplex PCR, and TCRdb holds only the in-frame ones, with some missing. Of just under 55,000 clones in the sample, about 90% were seen once. Sequenced here: peripheral blood, sampled on day 0 of AZD1222 vaccination. The origin of the receptors is an adult in good health.

J is TRBJ2-3 and V is TRBV30, with TRBD1 matching 10 bases. The CDR3 has 16 residues. J lost 1 base, V lost 1 base, and 5 bases had no gene match. The germline V gene encodes CDR1 GTSNPN and CDR2 SVGIG (reference sequence). CDR3 coding DNA: TGTGCCTGGAGTGGGGGACAGGGGATGGGCACAGATACGCAGTATTTT. Amino acid sequence: CAWSGGQGMGTDTQYF. The variable domain in full, with the rest retrieved from reference TRBV30 and TRBJ2-3, is SQTIHQWPATLVQPVGSPLSLECTVEGTSNPNLYWYRQAAGRGLQLLFYSVGIGQISSEVPQNLSASRPQDRQFILSSKKLLLSDSGFYLCAWSGGQGMGTDTQYFGPGTRLTVL.

V gene TRBV14 combines with J gene TRBJ2-7; D unclear. V was pared by 3 bases and J by 0 bases, with 12 bases between. CDR1 is SGHDN and CDR2 is FVKESK in the germline V gene. The CDR3 is made up of 15 amino acids. The CDR3 region is CASSHRASSSYEQYF. In DNA form, the CDR3 reads TGTGCCAGCAGCCACCGGGCGTCGAGCTCCTACGAGCAGTACTTC.

The chain uses TRBV6-5 and TRBJ1-2, with no clear D. The V gene's germline CDR1 is MNHEY and CDR2 SVGAGI. This CDR3 is built from 16 residues. V was trimmed by 2 bases and J by 0 bases, leaving 13 bases between them. The chain's CDR3 is CASSYAGGVPNYGYTF. CDR3 coding DNA: TGTGCCAGCAGTTACGCCGGAGGCGTTCCTAACTATGGCTACACCTTC.

With regard to this clone: Germline and junction disagree at one end, which may indicate a read error. The V call is TRBV2, the J call TRBJ2-1; D is unresolved. Germline CDR1 and CDR2: SNHLY and FYNNEI. The CDR3 extends over 8 amino acids. Here the CDR3 reads CASNGQFF. The CDR3 DNA sequence: TGTGCCAGCAATGGGCAGTTCTTC.

There are a few counts of this clone. J is TRBJ1-6 and V is TRBV4-1; no definite D call. Germline CDR1 is MGHRA and CDR2 is YSYEKL. This CDR3 has 14 residues. The germline V and J ends were trimmed by 5 bases and 13 bases, with 18 bases remaining between them. CDR3 loop: CASSSTETYGPLHF. The DNA of the CDR3 is TGCGCCAGCAGCTCAACCGAGACCTACGGCCCCCTCCACTTT.